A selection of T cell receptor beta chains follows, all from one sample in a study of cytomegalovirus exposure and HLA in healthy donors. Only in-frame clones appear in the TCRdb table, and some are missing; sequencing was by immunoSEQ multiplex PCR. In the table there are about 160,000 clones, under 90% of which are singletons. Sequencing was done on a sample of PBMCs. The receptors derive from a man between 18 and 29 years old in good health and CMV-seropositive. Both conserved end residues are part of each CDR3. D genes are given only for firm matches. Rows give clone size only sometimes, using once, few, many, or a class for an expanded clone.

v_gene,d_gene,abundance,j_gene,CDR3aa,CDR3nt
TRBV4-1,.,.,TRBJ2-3,CASSSRTFLDTQYF,TGCGCCAGCAGCTCCCGGACTTTTTTAGATACGCAGTATTTT
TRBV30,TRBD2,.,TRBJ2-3,CAWSVGLAGVEDTQYF,TGTGCCTGGAGTGTGGGACTAGCGGGAGTGGAAGATACGCAGTATTTT
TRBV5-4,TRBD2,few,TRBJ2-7,CASTYSGRPYEQYF,TGTGCCAGCACCTATAGCGGGAGACCCTACGAGCAGTACTTC
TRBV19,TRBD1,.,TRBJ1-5,CASSVSPDRARQPQHF,TGTGCCAGTAGCGTATCCCCGGACAGGGCGCGTCAGCCCCAGCATTTT
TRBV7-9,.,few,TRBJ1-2,CASSRGQNYGYTF,TGTGCCAGCAGCCGTGGACAGAACTATGGCTACACCTTC
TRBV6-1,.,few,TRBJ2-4,CASSEFLAANIQYF,TGTGCCAGCAGTGAATTTCTAGCAGCAAACATTCAGTACTTC
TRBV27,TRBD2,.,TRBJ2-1,CASSPGLAGKNEQFF,TGTGCCAGCAGTCCTGGACTAGCGGGGAAAAATGAGCAGTTCTTC
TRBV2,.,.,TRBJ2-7,CASRRTQSSYEQYF,TGTGCCAGCAGGAGGACACAGAGCTCCTACGAGCAGTACTTC
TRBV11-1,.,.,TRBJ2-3,CASSKQAPGTTSTDTQYF,TGTGCCAGCAGCAAACAGGCTCCCGGGACAACGAGCACAGATACGCAGTATTTT
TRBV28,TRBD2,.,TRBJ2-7,CASSLWRGLAGGEQYF,TGTGCCAGCAGTTTATGGCGGGGACTAGCGGGAGGGGAGCAGTACTTC
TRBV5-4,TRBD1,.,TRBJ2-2,CASSPDRGRNGELFF,TGTGCCAGCAGCCCGGACAGGGGGCGAAACGGGGAGCTGTTTTTT
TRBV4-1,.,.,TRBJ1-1,CASSQASRGAAEAFF,TGCGCCAGCAGCCAAGCATCCAGGGGCGCCGCTGAAGCTTTCTTT
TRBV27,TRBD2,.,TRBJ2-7,CASSLRGRYEQYF,TGTGCCAGCAGTTTACGCGGGAGGTACGAGCAGTACTTC
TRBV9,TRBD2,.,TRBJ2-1,CASSETSAEQFF,TGTGCCAGCAGCGAAACTAGCGCTGAGCAGTTCTTC
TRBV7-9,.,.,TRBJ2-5,CASSLVLNQETQYF,TGTGCCAGCAGCTTAGTACTAAACCAAGAGACCCAGTACTTC
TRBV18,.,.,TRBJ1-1,CASSPYLFRAMNTEAFF,TGTGCCAGCTCACCCTACCTCTTCAGGGCAATGAACACTGAAGCTTTCTTT
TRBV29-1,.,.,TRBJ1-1,CSVDRATEAFF,TGCAGCGTTGACAGGGCCACTGAAGCTTTCTTT
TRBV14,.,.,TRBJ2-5,CASSPMARQQETQYF,TGTGCCAGCAGCCCCATGGCGAGACAACAAGAGACCCAGTACTTC
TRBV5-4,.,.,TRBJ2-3,CASRWATADTQYF,TGTGCCAGCAGGTGGGCCACCGCAGATACGCAGTATTTT
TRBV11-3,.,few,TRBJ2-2,CASSPLFTGELFF,TGTGCCAGCAGCCCCCTGTTCACCGGGGAGCTGTTTTTT
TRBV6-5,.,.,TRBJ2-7,CASSQSLGGPYEQYF,TGTGCCAGCAGCCAATCACTTGGGGGCCCCTACGAGCAGTACTTC
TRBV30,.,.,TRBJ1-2,CASPVRGGYGYTF,TGTGCCTCACCGGTAAGGGGAGGCTATGGCTACACCTTC
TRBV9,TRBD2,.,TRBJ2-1,CASSVSGTSGRGQPFF,TGTGCCAGCAGCGTGTCTGGGACTAGCGGGAGAGGCCAGCCCTTCTTC
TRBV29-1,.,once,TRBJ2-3,CSVGGVAGTDTQYF,TGCAGCGTTGGGGGAGTAGCGGGCACAGATACGCAGTATTTT
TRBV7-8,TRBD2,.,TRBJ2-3,CASSSWTSDTDTQYF,TGTGCCAGCAGCTCCTGGACTAGCGACACAGATACGCAGTATTTT
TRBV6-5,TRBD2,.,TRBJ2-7,CASSYSASGSSYEQYF,TGTGCCAGCAGTTACTCGGCTAGCGGGTCCTCCTACGAGCAGTACTTC
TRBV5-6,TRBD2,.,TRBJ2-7,CASSLAAGGSYEQYF,TGTGCCAGCAGCTTGGCTGCGGGAGGTTCCTACGAGCAGTACTTC
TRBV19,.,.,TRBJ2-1,CASSTSGYEQFF,TGTGCCAGTTCTACGAGCGGCTATGAGCAGTTCTTC
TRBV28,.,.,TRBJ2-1,CASRYEFSYNEQFF,TGTGCCAGCCGGTACGAATTCTCCTACAATGAGCAGTTCTTC
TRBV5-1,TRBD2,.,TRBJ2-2,CASSLAGAGAKSGELFF,TGCGCCAGCAGCTTGGCCGGAGCGGGAGCTAAGTCCGGGGAGCTGTTTTTT
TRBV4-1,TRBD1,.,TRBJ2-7,CASSQVPGQGTHEQYF,TGCGCCAGCAGCCAGGTACCGGGACAGGGAACCCACGAGCAGTACTTC
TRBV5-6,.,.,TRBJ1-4,CASSLGSLQALATNEKLFF,TGTGCCAGCAGCTTGGGAAGTTTGCAGGCGCTTGCAACTAATGAAAAACTGTTTTTT
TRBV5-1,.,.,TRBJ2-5,CASSSSGQYQETQYF,TGCGCCAGCAGCTCCAGCGGTCAGTACCAAGAGACCCAGTACTTC
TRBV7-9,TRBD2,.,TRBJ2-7,CASSPNWTSGRIYEQYF,TGTGCCAGCAGCCCAAACTGGACTAGCGGGAGGATCTACGAGCAGTACTTC
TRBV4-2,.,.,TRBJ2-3,CASSQEMGEGADTQYF,TGTGCCAGCAGCCAAGAGATGGGGGAGGGGGCAGATACGCAGTATTTT
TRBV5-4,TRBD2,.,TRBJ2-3,CASSLAGGGAGDTQYF,TGTGCCAGCAGCTTAGCGGGAGGAGGGGCGGGGGATACGCAGTATTTT
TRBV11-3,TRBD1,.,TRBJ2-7,CASSPTDRGYEQYF,TGTGCCAGCAGCCCTACGGACAGGGGCTACGAGCAGTACTTC